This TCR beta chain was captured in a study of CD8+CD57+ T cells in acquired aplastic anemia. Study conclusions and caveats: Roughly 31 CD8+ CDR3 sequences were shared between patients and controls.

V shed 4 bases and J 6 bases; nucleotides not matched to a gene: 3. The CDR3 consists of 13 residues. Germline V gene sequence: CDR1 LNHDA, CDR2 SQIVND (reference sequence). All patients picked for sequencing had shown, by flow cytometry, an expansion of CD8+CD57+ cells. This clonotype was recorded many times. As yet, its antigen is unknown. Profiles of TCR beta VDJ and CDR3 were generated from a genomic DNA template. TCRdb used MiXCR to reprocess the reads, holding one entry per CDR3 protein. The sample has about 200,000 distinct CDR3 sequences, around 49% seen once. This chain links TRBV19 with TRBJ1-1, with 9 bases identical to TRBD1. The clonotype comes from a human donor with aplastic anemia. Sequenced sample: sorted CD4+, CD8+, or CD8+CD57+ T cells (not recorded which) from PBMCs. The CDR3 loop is CASSKGQGSEAFF. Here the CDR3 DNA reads TGTGCCAGTAGTAAGGGACAGGGTTCTGAAGCTTTCTTT.